The T cell receptor (beta chain) under discussion was sequenced for a study of human T cells and chemical hapten exposure. Many counts were recorded for this clonotype. What the library attached to individual cDNA molecules were unique molecular identifiers. TCRdb redid the calling of the RACE reads with MiXCR, one entry per CDR3 protein. The table has roughly 120,000 distinct CDR3 sequences, approximately 13% seen once. Specified time point: patch test 1, 2 weeks after DPC sensitization. Stated treatment: therapeutic diphenylcyclopropenone sensitization with weekly scalp DPC. The clonotype was recovered from a man younger than 35 with alopecia areata. Some clones in this sample may be carry-over from other donors' samples. The sample was whole blood, taken in connection with sensitization to the hapten diphenylcyclopropenone (DPC).

CDR3 DNA sequence: TGTGCCAGCAGTTATACTACCGGGGCTCATTCACCCCTCCACTTT. Amino acid sequence: CASSYTTGAHSPLHF. The rearrangement uses TRBV11-2 and TRBJ1-6; TRBD1 is a possible D gene (5 bases). The V gene lost 6 bases and the J gene lost 8 bases, with 17 bases spanning the gap. The CDR3 covers 15 residues. Per the germline V gene, CDR1 is SGHAT and CDR2 is FQNNGV.